This is a list of T cell receptor beta chains from one sample in a study of blood T cell repertoires in COVID-19. Measured with immunoSEQ multiplex PCR; TCRdb has only the in-frame clones, and not every one. The sample gives over 150,000 clones, 84% of which show up once; more than 5.5% is in the top ten. Sequencing used PBMCs or T cells enriched from blood (not recorded which). These receptors all stem from a man aged 45-60 years who had recovered from COVID-19. CDR3s include the opening cysteine and the closing phenylalanine or tryptophan. Fields, in order: CDR3 protein, CDR3 DNA, D gene, V gene, J gene, clone size. The D gene is left open where the match is weak. Size is omitted from some rows. Given values are once, few, many or a class for expanded clones.

cdr3_aa: CASSQDRSRMAGQFF
cdr3_nt: TGTGCCAGCAGCCAAGATAGGTCCAGGATGGCGGGGCAGTTCTTC
d_call: -
v_call: TRBV3-1/TRBV3-2
j_call: TRBJ2-1
clone_size: -

cdr3_aa: CASSFGGNTEAFF
cdr3_nt: TGTGCCAGCAGTTTCGGAGGGAACACTGAAGCTTTCTTT
d_call: -
v_call: TRBV11-1
j_call: TRBJ1-1
clone_size: -

cdr3_aa: CASSATSYHEQFF
cdr3_nt: TGTGCCAGCAGCGCTACTAGCTACCATGAGCAGTTCTTC
d_call: -
v_call: TRBV11-3
j_call: TRBJ2-1
clone_size: -

cdr3_aa: CASSLTMGQQAFF
cdr3_nt: TGTGCCAGCAGTTTGACGATGGGACAGCAAGCTTTCTTT
d_call: TRBD1
v_call: TRBV12-3/TRBV12-4
j_call: TRBJ1-1
clone_size: -

cdr3_aa: CASSLWAGANTGELFF
cdr3_nt: TGTGCCAGCAGCTTATGGGCAGGGGCGAACACCGGGGAGCTGTTTTTT
d_call: -
v_call: TRBV11-2
j_call: TRBJ2-2
clone_size: -

cdr3_aa: CASSSGQGRVNEQFF
cdr3_nt: TGTGCCAGCAGTTCGGGACAGGGGAGGGTAAATGAGCAGTTCTTC
d_call: TRBD1
v_call: TRBV2
j_call: TRBJ2-1
clone_size: -

cdr3_aa: CASSTPDRGIESYGYTF
cdr3_nt: TGTGCCAGTAGTACCCCCGACAGGGGGATCGAGAGCTATGGCTACACCTTC
d_call: TRBD1
v_call: TRBV19
j_call: TRBJ1-2
clone_size: few

cdr3_aa: CASSQDLGQRVTFF
cdr3_nt: TGTGCCAGCAGCCAAGATTTGGGTCAGAGGGTCACTTTCTTT
d_call: -
v_call: TRBV3-1/TRBV3-2
j_call: TRBJ1-1
clone_size: -

cdr3_aa: CASSLVVNQPQHF
cdr3_nt: TGTGCCAGCAGCTTAGTAGTAAATCAGCCCCAGCATTTT
d_call: -
v_call: TRBV7-6
j_call: TRBJ1-5
clone_size: -

cdr3_aa: CASSPPSRGGYGYTF
cdr3_nt: TGTGCCAGCAGCCCACCTAGCAGGGGTGGCTATGGCTACACCTTC
d_call: -
v_call: TRBV7-2
j_call: TRBJ1-2
clone_size: -